These 28 T cell receptor beta chains were all obtained from the same sample, sequenced in a study of T cell responses to AZD1222 COVID-19 vaccine. Sequencing was performed with immunoSEQ multiplex PCR; in TCRdb, only in-frame clones are kept and a portion is missing. The data show roughly 100,000 clones, roughly 91% seen once. The specimen comprised peripheral blood, sampled on day 0 of AZD1222 vaccination. All receptors come from an adult in good health.

The gene calls are TRBV5-1 and TRBJ2-1, with 7 bases aligning to TRBD1. The CDR3 has 14 amino acids. V lost 5 bases and J lost 5; bases outside the gene matches: 7. From germline, CDR1 is SGHRS and CDR2 YFSETQ. The CDR3 region has the DNA TGCGCCAGCAGGATCGGGACAGCTAACAATGAGCAGTTCTTC. It translates to CASRIGTANNEQFF. The variable domain in full, completed from reference TRBV5-1 and TRBJ2-1, reads KAGVTQTPRYLIKTRGQQVTLSCSPISGHRSVSWYQQTPGQGLQFLFEYFSETQRNKGNFPGRFSGRQFSNSRSEMNVSTLELGDSALYLCASRIGTANNEQFFGPGTRLTVL.

The chain couples TRBV18 to TRBJ2-3; no reliable D call. Germline V gene data show CDR1 as KGHSH and CDR2 as LQKENI. This CDR3 contains 14 residues. V gave up 4 bases and J gave up 2 bases, with 10 bases separating them. The chain's CDR3 is CASSLQAATDTQYF. The CDR3 region has the DNA TGTGCCAGCTCACTACAAGCAGCCACAGATACGCAGTATTTT.

Only one count was recorded for this clone. This sequence joins TRBV7-9 and TRBJ1-6; maybe TRBD1 (5 bases). Germline CDR1 and CDR2: SEHNR and FQNEAQ (reference sequence). The CDR3 totals 15 residues. V was shortened by 8 bases and J by 7 bases, with 18 bases between the two germline ends. DNA for the CDR3: TGTGCCAGCCGCGCCGGGCAGGGTGTCAATTCACCCCTCCACTTT. It codes for CASRAGQGVNSPLHF. Supplemented by reference TRBV7-9 and TRBJ1-6, the full variable domain reads DTGVSQNPRHKITKRGQNVTFRCDPISEHNRLYWYRQTLGQGPEFLTYFQNEAQLEKSRLLSDRFSAERPKGSFSTLEIQRTEQGDSAMYLCASRAGQGVNSPLHFGNGTRLTVT.

CDR3 amino acids: CASSSFQLNTEAFF. DNA of the CDR3: TGTGCCAGCAGTTCCTTTCAGTTGAACACTGAAGCTTTCTTT. This chain links TRBV28 with TRBJ1-1; D is uncertain. The length of the CDR3 is 14 residues. Trimming removed 4 bases from V and 0 bases from J, with 9 bases in between. Germline CDR1 is MDHEN and CDR2 is SYDVKM. The whole variable domain, filled in from reference TRBV28 and TRBJ1-1, reads DVKVTQSSRYLVKRTGEKVFLECVQDMDHENMFWYRQDPGLGLRLIYFSYDVKMKEKGDIPEGYSVSREKKERFSLILESASTNQTSMYLCASSSFQLNTEAFFGQGTRLTVV.

The J gene is TRBJ1-1, the V gene TRBV28; D call uncertain. CDR1 is MDHEN, CDR2 SYDVKM, per germline. With 6 bases removed from V and 0 bases from J, the gap between germline ends came to 17 bases. This CDR3 has 16 residues. CDR3 coding DNA: TGTGCCAGCAGCCCTCAGACGTTTCCAATGAACACTGAAGCTTTCTTT. Translated, it gives CASSPQTFPMNTEAFF. Variable domain in full (rest from reference TRBV28 and TRBJ1-1): DVKVTQSSRYLVKRTGEKVFLECVQDMDHENMFWYRQDPGLGLRLIYFSYDVKMKEKGDIPEGYSVSREKKERFSLILESASTNQTSMYLCASSPQTFPMNTEAFFGQGTRLTVV.

The chain is built from TRBV27 and TRBJ2-3; the match to TRBD1 covers 8 bases. Looked up from germline, CDR1 is MNHEY and CDR2 is SMNVEV (reference sequence). V dropped 6 bases and J dropped 8; count of bases not matched to a gene: 4. The CDR3 extends over 12 amino acids. CDR3 in DNA: TGTGCCAGCAGAATTACAGGGGGTACGCAGTATTTT. It yields the protein CASRITGGTQYF.

This clone occurred a few times. The rearrangement links TRBV28 to TRBJ1-2; 11 bases match TRBD1. CDR3 length: 14 residues. The V gene's germline CDR1 is MDHEN and CDR2 SYDVKM. V lost 8 bases, J lost 6 bases, and 8 bases stayed unmatched. CDR3 DNA: TGTGCCAGCCGAGGCCCGGGACAGGGGGATGGCTACACCTTC. Translation: CASRGPGQGDGYTF.

V usage is TRBV30 and J usage is TRBJ1-1; 8 bases are a match to TRBD1. The germline V gene encodes CDR1 GTSNPN and CDR2 SVGIG (reference sequence). The CDR3 contains 15 residues. Unmatched junction bases numbered 9, after V lost 2 bases and J lost 4 bases. The CDR3 region has the DNA TGTGCCTGGAGTCCCCGAAGGACAGGGCCCACTGAAGCTTTCTTT. Residues: CAWSPRRTGPTEAFF.

This sequence joins TRBV28 and TRBJ2-6, with D perhaps given as TRBD1 or TRBD2 (5 bases each). V was clipped by 8 bases and J by 4 bases, with 12 bases between them. This CDR3 is 14 amino acids long. Germline V gene data show CDR1 as MDHEN and CDR2 as SYDVKM. CDR3 in amino acids: CASALGTGANVLTF. The CDR3 coding sequence is TGTGCCAGCGCGTTGGGGACCGGGGCCAACGTCCTGACTTTC.

The chain has TRBV10-2 and TRBJ1-6, with unresolved D. Trimming took 7 bases from V and 10 from J, leaving 2 bases between them. Germline CDR1 WSHSY, CDR2 SAAADI. CDR3 length: 9 residues. The CDR3 coding sequence is TGCGCCAGCATCTCACCCCTCCACTTT. Translated, it gives CASISPLHF.

This chain links TRBV24-1 with TRBJ2-1; no reliable D call. The germline gives CDR1 KGHDR, CDR2 SFDVKD. The CDR3 runs 12 residues. V lost 7 bases, J lost 8 bases, and 11 bases lay in between. As DNA, the CDR3 is TGTGCCACCAGCGAAGGACCTTATGAGCAGTTCTTC. The encoded protein is CATSEGPYEQFF.

The genes are TRBV7-9 and TRBJ1-1; D is ambiguous. The CDR3 sequence is 14 residues long. Germline assignment: CDR1 SEHNR and CDR2 FQNEAQ (reference sequence). The germline V and J ends were trimmed by 5 bases and 0 bases, with 10 bases remaining between them. The CDR3 protein is CASSPDGMNTEAFF. The CDR3 DNA follows: TGTGCCAGCAGCCCGGACGGAATGAACACTGAAGCTTTCTTT.

This clone has only one observation. This sequence joins TRBV7-6 and TRBJ1-3; 7 bases map to TRBD1. This CDR3 is built from 16 residues. Trimming cost V 2 bases and J 2 bases; bases outside gene matches: 6. Germline assignment: CDR1 SGHVS and CDR2 FNYEAQ. The CDR3 loop reads CASSLRPDRTGNTIYF. Written as DNA, the CDR3 is TGTGCCAGCAGCTTAAGGCCGGACAGGACTGGAAACACCATATATTTT.

This rearrangement joins TRBV5-1 to TRBJ1-5; 7 positions match TRBD1. From germline, CDR1 is SGHRS and CDR2 YFSETQ. The J segment lost 6 bases and the V segment lost 5 bases, leaving 8 bases of the junction unmatched. The CDR3 is 14 residues long. The CDR3 spells CASSPAQGGQPQHF. The DNA for the CDR3 is TGCGCCAGCAGTCCGGCTCAGGGGGGTCAGCCCCAGCATTTT.

The rearrangement joins TRBV28 to TRBJ2-3; 7 bases match TRBD2. The CDR3 sequence is 14 residues long. Losses at the gene ends were 7 bases for V and 2 bases for J; bases not matched to a gene: 6. CDR1 MDHEN and CDR2 SYDVKM come from the germline V gene. The CDR3 coding sequence is TGTGCCAGCACCCGGGGGGAGTTCACAGATACGCAGTATTTT. This codes for CASTRGEFTDTQYF.

The chain joins TRBV28 to TRBJ1-1, with no clear D. The V end was cut by 3 bases, the J end by 4 bases, with 12 bases between. Germline values: CDR1 MDHEN, CDR2 SYDVKM. This CDR3 has 14 amino acids. In DNA, the CDR3 is TGTGCCAGCAGTTTGGACTCCGGCGGCACTGAAGCTTTCTTT. It encodes CASSLDSGGTEAFF.

V is TRBV28 and J is TRBJ2-5; 9 bases agree with TRBD1. Germline CDR1 and CDR2: MDHEN and SYDVKM. V lost 6 bases and J lost 4; bases outside the gene matches: 3. This CDR3 has 13 amino acids. The CDR3 reads CASRRQGGETQYF. In nucleotides, the CDR3 is TGTGCCAGCAGAAGACAGGGGGGAGAGACCCAGTACTTC. Looking up the rest from reference TRBV28 and TRBJ2-5 gives the full variable domain: DVKVTQSSRYLVKRTGEKVFLECVQDMDHENMFWYRQDPGLGLRLIYFSYDVKMKEKGDIPEGYSVSREKKERFSLILESASTNQTSMYLCASRRQGGETQYFGPGTRLLVL.

In this sample, this clone turned up a few times. V gene TRBV4-1 combines with J gene TRBJ1-5; D ambiguous. CDR3 length equals 15 residues. Germline values: CDR1 MGHRA, CDR2 YSYEKL. V shed 0 bases and J shed 2 bases, with 8 bases lying between them. The CDR3 nucleotides read TGCGCCAGCAGCCAAGACGGAGCGGGCAATCAGCCCCAGCATTTT. Amino acids: CASSQDGAGNQPQHF.

The rearrangement uses TRBV7-8 and TRBJ2-4; D not resolved. V was pared by 2 bases and J by 7 bases, with 12 bases between. The CDR3 has 14 amino acids. Germline V gives CDR1 SGHVS, CDR2 FQNEAQ. For the CDR3, the DNA is TGTGCCAGCAGCTTAAACTTCTACGGGAACATTCAGTACTTC. It is translated as CASSLNFYGNIQYF.

This chain joins TRBV5-1 and TRBJ2-1, with 9 bases that match TRBD2. This CDR3 region has 18 residues. Per germline, CDR1 SGHRS and CDR2 YFSETQ. J gave up 0 bases and V 0 bases, and 7 bases lay outside the gene matches. The CDR3 loop reads CASSLAGTSFISYNEQFF. Written as DNA, the CDR3 is TGCGCCAGCAGCTTGGCCGGGACTAGCTTCATCTCCTACAATGAGCAGTTCTTC.

This clone has a single count. The V gene is TRBV7-2, the J gene TRBJ2-7; unclear D gene. The CDR3 sequence is 14 residues long. The V end lost 1 base, the J end lost 2 bases, and 9 bases lay between the germline ends. From germline, CDR1 is SGHTA and CDR2 FQGNSA. The CDR3 protein is CASSLETAAYEQYF. DNA of the CDR3: TGTGCCAGCAGCTTAGAGACCGCCGCCTACGAGCAGTACTTC.

The chain couples TRBV10-3 to TRBJ2-3; D unresolved. Germline CDR1 and CDR2: ENHRY and SYGVKD. The CDR3 has 11 amino acids. V lost 7 bases and J 5 bases, leaving 7 bases between the germline ends. The DNA for the CDR3 is TGTGCCATCATGACGGGAGATACGCAGTATTTT. As protein: CAIMTGDTQYF.

The V call is TRBV19, the J call TRBJ2-3, with 7 positions matching TRBD1. V was pared by 5 bases and J by 0 bases, with 8 bases of the junction left unmatched. Per germline, CDR1 LNHDA and CDR2 SQIVND (reference sequence). The CDR3 covers 16 residues. The CDR3 here is CASSVQGTASTDTQYF. The CDR3 DNA reads TGTGCCAGTAGTGTTCAGGGGACAGCTAGCACAGATACGCAGTATTTT.

J is TRBJ2-4 and V is TRBV28, with a tentative D call TRBD2 (6 bases). CDR3 length: 17 amino acids. The germline V gene encodes CDR1 MDHEN and CDR2 SYDVKM. V dropped 7 bases and J dropped 0 bases, with 19 bases sitting between them. CDR3: CASKRTTGLIAKNIQYF. The CDR3 bases are TGTGCCAGCAAAAGGACTACCGGTCTCATAGCCAAAAACATTCAGTACTTC.

The rearrangement uses TRBV5-1 and TRBJ1-3; 7 bases are a match to TRBD1. Trimming removed 1 base from V and 8 bases from J; junction bases left unmatched: 6. This CDR3 is built from 14 residues. Germline V gene data show CDR1 as SGHRS and CDR2 as YFSETQ. CDR3 bases: TGCGCCAGCAGCTTGTTACAGGGGAAGCACACCATATATTTT. This codes for CASSLLQGKHTIYF.

The gene calls are TRBV7-6 and TRBJ2-1; 12 positions agree with TRBD2. J gave up 9 bases and V 1 base, and 7 bases lay outside the gene matches. The germline gives CDR1 SGHVS, CDR2 FNYEAQ. The CDR3 totals 16 residues. The CDR3 DNA follows: TGTGCCAGCAGCTTAGGCCCTAGCGGGAGGGCCGCTGAGCAGTTCTTC. Its protein product is CASSLGPSGRAAEQFF.

The chain is built from TRBV5-1 and TRBJ1-3; no definite D call. The germline gives CDR1 SGHRS, CDR2 YFSETQ. The ends were cut back, 4 bases at V and 1 base at J, with 21 bases in the middle. This CDR3 has 18 residues. The CDR3 nucleotides are TGCGCCAGCAGCCCTTCTATAGGAGGAGAGGGATCTGGAAACACCATATATTTT. It yields the protein CASSPSIGGEGSGNTIYF.

V and J are TRBV19 and TRBJ2-3; D perhaps matches TRBD2 (6 bases). Germline assignment: CDR1 LNHDA and CDR2 SQIVND (reference sequence). V lost 6 bases, J lost 5 bases, and 12 bases lay in between. The CDR3 is made up of 13 amino acids. This CDR3 reads CASSTGLLDTQYF. The CDR3 DNA follows: TGTGCCAGTAGCACGGGACTGTTAGATACGCAGTATTTT.